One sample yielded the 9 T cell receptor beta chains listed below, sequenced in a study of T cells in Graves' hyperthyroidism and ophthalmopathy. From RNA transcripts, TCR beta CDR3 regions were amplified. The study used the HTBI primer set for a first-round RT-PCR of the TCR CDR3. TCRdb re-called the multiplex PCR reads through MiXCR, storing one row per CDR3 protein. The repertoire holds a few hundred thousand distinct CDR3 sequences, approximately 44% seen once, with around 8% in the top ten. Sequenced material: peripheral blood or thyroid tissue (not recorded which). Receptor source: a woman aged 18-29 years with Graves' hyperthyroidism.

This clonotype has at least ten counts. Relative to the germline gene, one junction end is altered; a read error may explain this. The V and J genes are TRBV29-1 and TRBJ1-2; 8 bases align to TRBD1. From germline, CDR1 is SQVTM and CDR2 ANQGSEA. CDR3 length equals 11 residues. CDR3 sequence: CGVGTGRGYTF. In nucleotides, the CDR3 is TGCGGCGTCGGGACAGGTAGAGGCTACACCTTC.

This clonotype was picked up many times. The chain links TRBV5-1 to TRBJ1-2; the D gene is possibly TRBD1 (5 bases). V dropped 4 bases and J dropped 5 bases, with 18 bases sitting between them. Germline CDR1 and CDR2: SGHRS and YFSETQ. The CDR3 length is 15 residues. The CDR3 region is CASSASLGLTYGYTF. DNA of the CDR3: TGCGCCAGCAGCGCCTCATTGGGACTTACTTATGGCTACACCTTC. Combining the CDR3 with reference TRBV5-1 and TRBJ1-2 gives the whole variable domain KAGVTQTPRYLIKTRGQQVTLSCSPISGHRSVSWYQQTPGQGLQFLFEYFSETQRNKGNFPGRFSGRQFSNSRSEMNVSTLELGDSALYLCASSASLGLTYGYTFGSGTRLTVV.

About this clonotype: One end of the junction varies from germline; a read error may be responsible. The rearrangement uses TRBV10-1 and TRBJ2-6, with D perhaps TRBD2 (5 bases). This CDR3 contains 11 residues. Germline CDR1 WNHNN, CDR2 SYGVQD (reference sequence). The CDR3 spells CASSGDNVLTF. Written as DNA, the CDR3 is TGCGCCAGCAGCGGGGACAACGTCCTGACTTTC.

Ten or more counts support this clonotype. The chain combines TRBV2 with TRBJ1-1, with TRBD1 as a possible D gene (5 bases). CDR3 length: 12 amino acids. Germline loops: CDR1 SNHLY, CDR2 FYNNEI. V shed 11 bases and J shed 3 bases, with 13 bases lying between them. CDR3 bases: TGTGCCGGGAAGCAGGGTCACACTGAAGCTTTCTTT. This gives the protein CAGKQGHTEAFF.

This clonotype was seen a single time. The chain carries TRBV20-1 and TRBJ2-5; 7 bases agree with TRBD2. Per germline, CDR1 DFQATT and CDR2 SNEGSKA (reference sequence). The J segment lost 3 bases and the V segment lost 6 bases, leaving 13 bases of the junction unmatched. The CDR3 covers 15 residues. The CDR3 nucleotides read TGCAGTGCCAGCAGCAGCGGGACGGCCGAAGAGACCCAGTACTTC. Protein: CSASSSGTAEETQYF.

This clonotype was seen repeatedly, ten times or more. The CDR3 is CSARVGLGYTF. Written as DNA, the CDR3 is TGCAGTGCTAGAGTCGGCCTTGGCTACACCTTC. The J gene is TRBJ1-2, the V gene TRBV20-1; D not certain. This CDR3 has 11 amino acids. Germline V gives CDR1 DFQATT, CDR2 SNEGSKA (reference sequence). The V end lost 1 base, the J end lost 7 bases, and 7 bases lay between the germline ends.

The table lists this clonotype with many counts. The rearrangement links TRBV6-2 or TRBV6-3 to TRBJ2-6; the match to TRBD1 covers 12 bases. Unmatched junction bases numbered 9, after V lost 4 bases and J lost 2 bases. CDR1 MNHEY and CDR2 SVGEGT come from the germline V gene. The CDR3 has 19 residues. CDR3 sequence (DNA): TGTGCCAGCAGTTTGCGCCTGGGACAGGGGGCTACTGGGGCCAACGTCCTGACTTTC. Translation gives CASSLRLGQGATGANVLTF.

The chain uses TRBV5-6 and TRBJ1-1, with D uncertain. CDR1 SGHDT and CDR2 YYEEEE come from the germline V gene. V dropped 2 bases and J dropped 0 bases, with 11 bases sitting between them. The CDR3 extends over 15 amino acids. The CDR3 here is CASSFTNRLNTEAFF. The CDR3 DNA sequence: TGTGCCAGCAGCTTTACGAACAGATTGAACACTGAAGCTTTCTTT.

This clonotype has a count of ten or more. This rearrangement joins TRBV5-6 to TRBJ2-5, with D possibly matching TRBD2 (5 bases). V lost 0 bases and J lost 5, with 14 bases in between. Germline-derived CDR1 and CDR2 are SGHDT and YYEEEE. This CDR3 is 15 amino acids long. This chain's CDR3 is CASSLGADPGETQYF. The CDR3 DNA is TGTGCCAGCAGCTTGGGAGCCGACCCGGGGGAGACCCAGTACTTC.